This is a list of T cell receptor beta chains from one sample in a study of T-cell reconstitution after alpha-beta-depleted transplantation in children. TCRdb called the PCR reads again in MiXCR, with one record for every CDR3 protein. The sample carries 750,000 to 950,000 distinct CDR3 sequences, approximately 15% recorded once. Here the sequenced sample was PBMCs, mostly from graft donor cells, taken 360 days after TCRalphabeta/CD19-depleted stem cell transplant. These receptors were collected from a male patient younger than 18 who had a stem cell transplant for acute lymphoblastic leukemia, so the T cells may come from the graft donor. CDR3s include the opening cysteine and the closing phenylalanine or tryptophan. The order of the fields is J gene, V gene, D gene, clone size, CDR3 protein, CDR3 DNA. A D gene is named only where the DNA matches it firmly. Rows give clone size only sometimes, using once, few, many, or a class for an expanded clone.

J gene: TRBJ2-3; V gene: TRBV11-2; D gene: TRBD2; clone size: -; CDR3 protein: CASSGRQTSGSRVDTQYF; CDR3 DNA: TGTGCCAGCAGCGGTAGACAGACTAGCGGGAGTCGTGTAGATACGCAGTATTTT
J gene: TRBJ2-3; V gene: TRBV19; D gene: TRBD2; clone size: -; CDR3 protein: CASSIPWTSGRSDTQYF; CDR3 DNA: TGTGCCAGTAGTATCCCCTGGACTAGCGGGAGAAGTGATACGCAGTATTTT
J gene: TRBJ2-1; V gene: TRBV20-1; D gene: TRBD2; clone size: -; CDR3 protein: CSARHSGRAWNEQFF; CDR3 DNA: TGCAGTGCTAGACATAGCGGGAGGGCCTGGAATGAGCAGTTCTTC
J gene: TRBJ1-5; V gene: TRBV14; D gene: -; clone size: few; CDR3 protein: CASNKGCNQPQHF; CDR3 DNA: TGTGCCAGCAACAAGGGGTGCAATCAGCCCCAGCATTTT
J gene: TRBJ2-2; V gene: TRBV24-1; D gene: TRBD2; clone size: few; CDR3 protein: CATSDHPGLAEMNTGELFF; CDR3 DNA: TGTGCCACCAGTGATCATCCGGGACTAGCGGAAATGAACACCGGGGAGCTGTTTTTT
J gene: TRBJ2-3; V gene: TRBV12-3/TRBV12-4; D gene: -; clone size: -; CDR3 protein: CASSPPWGWDTDTQYF; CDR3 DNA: TGTGCCAGCAGTCCTCCCTGGGGGTGGGACACAGATACGCAGTATTTT
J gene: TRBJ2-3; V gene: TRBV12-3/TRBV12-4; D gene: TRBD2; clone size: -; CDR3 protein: CASRPTSGRWDTQYF; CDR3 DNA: TGTGCCAGCAGGCCGACTAGCGGGCGTTGGGATACGCAGTATTTT
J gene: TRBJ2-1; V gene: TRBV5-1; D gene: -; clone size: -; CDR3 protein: CASSNIGNEQFF; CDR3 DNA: TGCGCCAGCAGCAATATAGGGAATGAGCAGTTCTTC
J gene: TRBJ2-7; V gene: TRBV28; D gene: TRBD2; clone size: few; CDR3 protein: CASRPARTSMYEQYF; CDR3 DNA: TGTGCCAGCAGGCCCGCTCGGACTAGCATGTACGAGCAGTACTTC
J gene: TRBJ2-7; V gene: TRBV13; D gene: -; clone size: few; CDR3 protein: CASSLGEDEQYF; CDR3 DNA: TGTGCCAGCAGCTTAGGGGAAGACGAGCAGTACTTC
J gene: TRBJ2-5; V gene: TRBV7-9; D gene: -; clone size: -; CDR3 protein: CASRSLQETQYF; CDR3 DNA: TGTGCCAGCAGAAGCCTCCAAGAGACCCAGTACTTC
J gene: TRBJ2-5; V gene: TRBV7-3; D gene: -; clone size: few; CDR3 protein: CASSLTSGEGETQYF; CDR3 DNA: TGTGCCAGCAGCTTAACTTCAGGGGAAGGAGAGACCCAGTACTTC
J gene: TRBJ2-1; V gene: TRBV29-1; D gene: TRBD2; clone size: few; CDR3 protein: CSVLLAGLYNEQFF; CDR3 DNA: TGCAGCGTCCTACTAGCGGGCCTCTACAATGAGCAGTTCTTC
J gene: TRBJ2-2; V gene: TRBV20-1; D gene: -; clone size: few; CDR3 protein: CSAAGAAGATGELFF; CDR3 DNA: TGCAGTGCCGCAGGGGCGGCGGGAGCAACCGGGGAGCTGTTTTTT
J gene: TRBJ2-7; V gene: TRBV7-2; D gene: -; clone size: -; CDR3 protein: CASSRLFWRGSYEQYF; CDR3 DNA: TGTGCCAGCAGCCGCCTGTTTTGGAGGGGGTCCTACGAGCAGTACTTC
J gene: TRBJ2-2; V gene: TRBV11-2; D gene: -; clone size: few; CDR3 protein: CASSLRTELFF; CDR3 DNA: TGTGCCAGCAGCCTTCGGACAGAGCTGTTTTTT
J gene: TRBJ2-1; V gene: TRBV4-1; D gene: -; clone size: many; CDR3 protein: CASSQDLNRFIADF; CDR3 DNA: TGCGCCAGCAGCCAAGATTTGAACAGGTTCATCGCGGACTTC
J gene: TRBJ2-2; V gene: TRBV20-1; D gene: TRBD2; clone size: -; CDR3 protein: CSARASGRADGELFF; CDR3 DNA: TGCAGTGCTAGGGCTAGCGGGAGGGCGGACGGGGAGCTGTTTTTT
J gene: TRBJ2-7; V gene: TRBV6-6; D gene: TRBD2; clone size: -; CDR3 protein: CASSLLGREYEQYF; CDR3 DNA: TGTGCCAGCAGTCTGTTAGGGCGGGAGTACGAGCAGTACTTC
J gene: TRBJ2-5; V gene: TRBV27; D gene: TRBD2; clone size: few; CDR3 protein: CASSLGPGLDSETQYF; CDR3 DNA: TGTGCCAGCAGTTTAGGGCCGGGACTAGATTCAGAGACCCAGTACTTC
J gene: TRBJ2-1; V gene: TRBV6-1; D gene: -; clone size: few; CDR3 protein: CASRRGSGYNEQFF; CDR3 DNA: TGTGCCAGCAGGCGAGGATCAGGGTACAATGAGCAGTTCTTC
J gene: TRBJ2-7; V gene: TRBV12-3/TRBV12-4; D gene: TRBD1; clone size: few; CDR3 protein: CASALTGQGGYF; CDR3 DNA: TGTGCCAGCGCTTTAACCGGACAGGGAGGGTACTTC
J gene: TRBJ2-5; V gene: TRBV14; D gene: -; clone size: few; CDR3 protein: CASSQERDPRFSTQYF; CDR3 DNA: TGTGCCAGCAGCCAAGAACGGGACCCCCGTTTTAGCACCCAGTACTTC
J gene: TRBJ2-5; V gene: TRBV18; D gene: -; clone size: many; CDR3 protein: CASSPNRETQYF; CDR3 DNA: TGTGCCAGCTCACCAAACCGGGAGACCCAGTACTTC
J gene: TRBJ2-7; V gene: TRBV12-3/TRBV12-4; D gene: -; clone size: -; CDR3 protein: CASSLFGAVYEQYF; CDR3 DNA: TGTGCCAGCAGTTTATTCGGGGCAGTCTACGAGCAGTACTTC
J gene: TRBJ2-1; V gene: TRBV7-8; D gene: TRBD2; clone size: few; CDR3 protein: CASSSGLAGPWFF; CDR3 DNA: TGTGCCAGCAGCTCGGGACTAGCAGGACCCTGGTTCTTC
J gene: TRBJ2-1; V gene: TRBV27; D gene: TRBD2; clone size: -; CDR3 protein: CASSLIGDYSYNEQFF; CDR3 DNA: TGTGCCAGCAGTTTAATAGGGGACTACTCCTACAATGAGCAGTTCTTC
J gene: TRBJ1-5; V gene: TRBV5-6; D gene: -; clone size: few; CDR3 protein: CASSLNGRPYQPQHF; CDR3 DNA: TGTGCCAGCAGCTTGAATGGCAGACCCTATCAGCCCCAGCATTTT
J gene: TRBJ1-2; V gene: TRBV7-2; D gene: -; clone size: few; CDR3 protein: CASSLIGPTYGYTF; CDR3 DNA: TGTGCCAGCAGCTTAATTGGGCCAACATATGGCTACACCTTC
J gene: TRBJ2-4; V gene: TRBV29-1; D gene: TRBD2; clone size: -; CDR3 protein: CSVEVLSGRGGRPKNIQYF; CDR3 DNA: TGCAGCGTTGAAGTCCTCTCCGGGAGGGGGGGGCGACCCAAAAACATTCAGTACTTC
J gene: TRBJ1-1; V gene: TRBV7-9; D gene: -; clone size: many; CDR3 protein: CASSFGTGPEAFF; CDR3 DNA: TGTGCCAGTAGCTTTGGAACAGGGCCTGAAGCTTTCTTT
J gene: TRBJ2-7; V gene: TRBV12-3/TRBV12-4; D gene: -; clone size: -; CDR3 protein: CASSFADYAAKEQYF; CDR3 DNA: TGTGCCAGCAGTTTTGCAGACTACGCCGCTAAAGAGCAGTACTTC
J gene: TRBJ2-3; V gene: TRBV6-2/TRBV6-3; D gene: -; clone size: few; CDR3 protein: CASSYDGLFLSGGDFASTDTQYF; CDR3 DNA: TGTGCCAGCAGCTACGATGGCCTGTTCTTGTCTGGCGGAGATTTTGCTAGCACAGATACGCAGTATTTT
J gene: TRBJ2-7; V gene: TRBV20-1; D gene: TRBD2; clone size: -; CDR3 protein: CCARPPGFTSGNYEQYF; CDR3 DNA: TGCTGTGCTAGACCCCCAGGTTTTACTAGCGGGAACTACGAGCAGTACTTC
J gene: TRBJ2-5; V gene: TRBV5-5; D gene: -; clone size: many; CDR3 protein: CASSRFPGAGQETQYF; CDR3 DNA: TGTGCCAGCAGCCGATTCCCAGGGGCGGGGCAAGAGACCCAGTACTTC
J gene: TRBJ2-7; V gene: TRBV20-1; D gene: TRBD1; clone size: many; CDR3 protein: CSVPAGTGRDEQYF; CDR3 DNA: TGCAGTGTTCCGGCCGGGACAGGTAGGGACGAGCAGTACTTC
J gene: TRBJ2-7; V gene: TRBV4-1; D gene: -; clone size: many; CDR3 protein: CASSQVRDWEQYF; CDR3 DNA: TGCGCCAGCAGCCAAGTGAGAGATTGGGAGCAGTACTTC
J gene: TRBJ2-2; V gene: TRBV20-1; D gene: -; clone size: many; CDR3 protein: CSARENTANTGELFF; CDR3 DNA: TGCAGTGCTAGAGAGAACACGGCGAACACCGGGGAGCTGTTTTTT
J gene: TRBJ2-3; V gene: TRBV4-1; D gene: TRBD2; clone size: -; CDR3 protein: CASSLGLAGGPADTQYF; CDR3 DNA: TGCGCCAGCAGCCTGGGACTAGCGGGAGGGCCAGCAGATACGCAGTATTTT
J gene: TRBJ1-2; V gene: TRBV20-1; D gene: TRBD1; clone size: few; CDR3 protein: CSARDNDPGQNYGYTF; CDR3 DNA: TGCAGTGCTAGAGATAACGACCCGGGACAGAACTATGGCTACACCTTC
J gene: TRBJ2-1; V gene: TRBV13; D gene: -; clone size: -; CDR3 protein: CASSLDGALGYNEQFF; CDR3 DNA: TGTGCCAGCAGCCTCGATGGGGCCCTTGGGTACAATGAGCAGTTCTTC
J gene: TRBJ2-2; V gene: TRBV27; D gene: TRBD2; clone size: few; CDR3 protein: CASSSTGLAGAAGELFF; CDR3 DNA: TGTGCCAGCAGTTCAACCGGACTAGCGGGAGCCGCCGGGGAGCTGTTTTTT